This is a list of T cell receptor beta chains from one sample in a study of spatial heterogeneity in lung cancer. TCRdb reanalysed the 5' RACE reads using MiXCR and keeps one entry per CDR3 protein. The sample has thousands of distinct CDR3 sequences, 10% seen once. The sample consisted of lung tumor tissue, taken at surgery. The receptors stem from a female donor with early-stage non-small cell lung cancer. CDR3s include the opening cysteine and the closing phenylalanine or tryptophan. Each record gives: clone size, V gene, J gene, D gene, CDR3 protein, CDR3 DNA. A D gene is named only where the DNA matches it firmly. Size tells how often a clone was seen (once, few, many) or the class of an expanded clone, and some rows leave it out.

>NA|TRBV7-2|TRBJ2-3|TRBD2
CASSSSGGRGDTQYF
TGTGCCAGCAGCTCTAGCGGGGGGAGAGGAGATACGCAGTATTTT
>NA|TRBV28|TRBJ1-1|NA
CASGSLEAFF
TGTGCCAGCGGGAGCCTTGAAGCTTTCTTT
>medium-sized|TRBV30|TRBJ2-7|TRBD2
CAWSSPWGGEVHEQYF
TGTGCCTGGAGTTCTCCCTGGGGAGGGGAGGTCCACGAGCAGTACTTC
>few|TRBV6-4|TRBJ2-5|TRBD2
CASSENGRGETQYF
TGTGCCAGCAGTGAGAACGGGAGGGGGGAGACCCAGTACTTC
>NA|TRBV7-9|TRBJ2-7|TRBD2
CASSLRITSGSYEQYF
TGTGCCAGCAGCTTAAGGATCACTAGCGGTTCCTACGAGCAGTACTTC
>medium-sized|TRBV6-2/TRBV6-3|TRBJ2-2|TRBD1
CASSRQGDRTGELFF
TGTGCCAGCAGTAGACAGGGGGACCGCACCGGGGAGCTGTTTTTT
>NA|TRBV18|TRBJ2-1|NA
CASSLGSNEQFF
TGTGCCAGCTCACTCGGGAGCAATGAGCAGTTCTTC
>medium-sized|TRBV6-2/TRBV6-3|TRBJ2-7|NA
CASSDRSYEQYF
TGTGCCAGCAGCGACAGGTCCTACGAGCAGTACTTC
>medium-sized|TRBV20-1|TRBJ2-5|TRBD1
CSARGAGTGQETQYF
TGCAGTGCTAGAGGAGCGGGGACAGGGCAAGAGACCCAGTACTTC
>medium-sized|TRBV5-4|TRBJ2-3|TRBD2
CASSLGTSGGTISTDTQYF
TGTGCCAGCAGCTTGGGAACTAGCGGGGGGACGATTAGCACAGATACGCAGTATTTT
>medium-sized|TRBV16|TRBJ1-5|NA
CASSAAERDQPQHF
TGTGCCAGCAGCGCAGCGGAACGGGATCAGCCCCAGCATTTT
>few|TRBV18|TRBJ2-7|TRBD1
CASSPGQAGSEQYF
TGTGCCAGCTCACCAGGACAGGCGGGTTCCGAGCAGTACTTC
>medium-sized|TRBV7-2|TRBJ2-1|NA
CASSLVHAGSIGVGEQFF
TGTGCCAGCAGCTTGGTCCACGCCGGGAGCATCGGGGTCGGTGAGCAGTTCTTC
>few|TRBV29-1|TRBJ2-5|TRBD2
CSVSALAGETQYF
TGCAGCGTTTCCGCCTTAGCGGGTGAGACCCAGTACTTC
>medium-sized|TRBV25-1|TRBJ1-4|NA
CASSESGPGRANEKLFF
TGTGCCAGCAGTGAATCTGGCCCGGGCAGGGCCAATGAAAAACTGTTTTTT
>medium-sized|TRBV6-2/TRBV6-3|TRBJ2-3|TRBD1
CASSSTGSPTDTQYF
TGTGCCAGCAGCTCGACAGGGAGTCCAACAGATACGCAGTATTTT
>medium-sized|TRBV27|TRBJ2-2|TRBD1
CASRRTGGLGTGELFF
TGTGCCAGCAGGCGGACAGGGGGGTTAGGCACCGGGGAGCTGTTTTTT
>medium-sized|TRBV4-3|TRBJ1-2|NA
CASSQAGANYGYTF
TGCGCCAGCAGCCAAGCCGGAGCTAACTATGGCTACACCTTC
>medium-sized|TRBV6-5|TRBJ2-5|TRBD1
CASSRQGGQETQYF
TGTGCCAGCAGTCGACAGGGTGGGCAAGAGACCCAGTACTTC
>few|TRBV4-2|TRBJ1-2|NA
CASSQARYGYTF
TGTGCCAGCAGCCAAGCAAGATATGGCTACACCTTC
>NA|TRBV11-2|TRBJ2-7|NA
CASSLQGGTSYEQYF
TGTGCCAGCAGCTTACAGGGGGGTACCTCCTACGAGCAGTACTTC
>medium-sized|TRBV28|TRBJ2-7|NA
CASSYGGGRGDYEQYF
TGTGCCAGCAGTTACGGAGGGGGCAGGGGGGACTACGAGCAGTACTTC
>few|TRBV10-3|TRBJ1-1|TRBD1
CAIRTTGQGLSIGTEAFF
TGTGCCATCAGGACCACCGGACAGGGTCTGTCCATCGGCACTGAAGCTTTCTTT
>medium-sized|TRBV15|TRBJ2-1|NA
CATSRGGGVMENEQFF
TGTGCCACCAGCAGAGGAGGGGGGGTAATGGAGAATGAGCAGTTCTTC
>large|TRBV7-2|TRBJ2-5|NA
CASSFVFDPAETQYF
TGTGCCAGCAGCTTCGTTTTTGACCCCGCGGAGACCCAGTACTTC
>medium-sized|TRBV20-1|TRBJ1-2|NA
CSATAPGRGFYGYTF
TGCAGTGCTACCGCCCCGGGGAGGGGATTCTATGGCTACACCTTC
>medium-sized|TRBV6-1|TRBJ2-5|NA
CASSEGVRVETQYF
TGTGCCAGCAGTGAAGGGGTCAGGGTGGAGACCCAGTACTTC
>NA|TRBV15|TRBJ1-6|NA
CATSRDLAESNSPLHF
TGTGCCACCAGCAGAGATTTGGCCGAGAGTAATTCACCCCTCCACTTT
>few|TRBV4-2|TRBJ1-1|NA
CASFSGKEAFF
TGTGCCAGCTTCTCAGGGAAAGAAGCTTTCTTT
>medium-sized|TRBV19|TRBJ2-2|TRBD1
CASSIWDSTGELFF
TGTGCCAGTAGTATTTGGGACAGCACCGGGGAGCTGTTTTTT
>medium-sized|TRBV5-6|TRBJ2-5|TRBD2
CASSLAGRGQETQYF
TGTGCCAGCAGCTTGGCCGGGAGGGGGCAAGAGACCCAGTACTTC
>few|TRBV4-3|TRBJ2-2|NA
CASSQRNPPYTGELFF
TGCGCCAGCAGCCAAAGGAACCCTCCCTATACCGGGGAGCTGTTTTTT
>large|TRBV7-2|TRBJ2-7|TRBD1
CASSTQQGAYEQYF
TGTGCCAGCAGCACACAACAGGGGGCCTACGAGCAGTACTTC
>medium-sized|TRBV6-6|TRBJ1-1|TRBD1
CASSYPEGQGASAFF
TGTGCCAGCAGTTACCCGGAAGGACAGGGGGCGTCAGCTTTCTTT
>medium-sized|TRBV20-1|TRBJ2-5|NA
CSATRQETQYF
TGCAGTGCTACTAGGCAAGAGACCCAGTACTTC
>NA|TRBV20-1|TRBJ2-2|NA
CSADRNTGELFF
TGCAGTGCCGACAGAAACACCGGGGAGCTGTTTTTT
>medium-sized|TRBV18|TRBJ2-3|NA
CASSPPTTDTQYF
TGTGCCAGCTCACCACCTACCACAGATACGCAGTATTTT
>NA|TRBV4-2|TRBJ2-1|NA
CASSPTPGGRSWVEQFF
TGTGCCAGCAGCCCAACCCCCGGGGGACGTTCGTGGGTTGAGCAGTTCTTC
>medium-sized|TRBV20-1|TRBJ1-1|TRBD1
CSARLADRDTEAFF
TGCAGTGCTAGACTCGCGGACAGGGACACTGAAGCTTTCTTT
>few|TRBV6-1|TRBJ1-6|TRBD1
CATGQGNSPLHF
TGTGCCACCGGACAGGGGAATTCACCCCTCCACTTT
>medium-sized|TRBV7-2|TRBJ2-3|NA
CASSLVEGVDTQYF
TGTGCCAGCAGCTTAGTGGAAGGGGTAGATACGCAGTATTTT
>few|TRBV5-1|TRBJ2-3|NA
CASSPDGWTQYF
TGCGCCAGCAGCCCCGACGGTTGGACGCAGTATTTT
>few|TRBV6-5|TRBJ2-3|NA
CASSFGLGGTQYF
TGTGCCAGCAGTTTTGGGTTGGGGGGTACGCAGTATTTT
>few|TRBV18|TRBJ2-7|NA
CASSPSSGLYEQYF
TGTGCCAGCTCACCATCGTCAGGGTTGTATGAGCAGTACTTC
>few|TRBV28|TRBJ1-1|NA
CATAVAAEAFF
TGTGCCACCGCGGTCGCCGCTGAAGCTTTCTTT
>medium-sized|TRBV15|TRBJ2-2|TRBD2
CATSGDSGGGTGELFF
TGTGCCACCAGCGGGGATAGCGGGGGCGGGACCGGGGAGCTGTTTTTT
>medium-sized|TRBV30|TRBJ2-2|NA
CAWSGDGAGELFF
TGTGCCTGGAGTGGTGACGGGGCCGGGGAGCTGTTTTTT
>few|TRBV7-8|TRBJ1-1|NA
CASGGLGYTEAFF
TGTGCCAGCGGGGGACTAGGGTACACTGAAGCTTTCTTT
>NA|TRBV20-1|TRBJ2-7|NA
CSASKGFNEQYF
TGCAGTGCTAGTAAGGGCTTCAACGAGCAGTACTTC
>once|TRBV5-1|TRBJ2-1|TRBD1
CASRSPDRDHEQFF
TGCGCCAGCAGGTCCCCGGACAGGGACCATGAGCAGTTCTTC